This entry lists 18 T cell receptor beta chains sequenced from one sample in a study of cytomegalovirus exposure and HLA in healthy donors (dated by TCRdb to 2015 to 2018). Library preparation was by the immunoSEQ multiplex PCR assay. The multiplex PCR relied on a mix of 60 forward primers for TCR Vbeta segments and 13 reverse primers for TCR Jbeta segments. TCRdb limited this immuneACCESS table to in-frame rearrangements with V and J called. A share of clones is missing; checked studies link under half to unresolved V genes, and the rest is unexplained. The sample table includes 120,000 to 150,000 clones. In total, the top ten clones hold 1.5% to 2% of the sample. Sequencing was performed on PBMCs. The origin of the receptors is a woman aged 45-65 years in good health and CMV-seronegative.

The chain carries TRBV5-1 and TRBJ2-5, with 7 bases aligning to TRBD2. Trimming removed 6 bases from V and 5 bases from J; junction bases left unmatched: 7. The CDR3 contains 13 residues. Germline CDR1 SGHRS, CDR2 YFSETQ. This CDR3 reads CASMQMGGETQYF. The CDR3 DNA reads TGCGCCAGCATGCAGATGGGGGGGGAGACCCAGTACTTC.

The rearrangement uses TRBV7-8 and TRBJ2-1; TRBD2 agrees at 13 bases. V lost 4 bases to trimming and J lost 8 bases; unmatched junction nucleotides: 8. The germline CDR1 and CDR2 sequences are SGHVS and FQNEAQ. This CDR3 has 16 residues. In DNA, the CDR3 is TGTGCCAGCAGCTACCGCTGGACTAGCGGGAGTCATGAGCAGTTCTTC. Protein product: CASSYRWTSGSHEQFF.

The J gene is TRBJ2-1, the V gene TRBV9, with a possible D match to TRBD1 (6 bases). The CDR3 spans 14 residues. Germline CDR1 and CDR2: SGDLS and YYNGEE. V lost 2 bases and J 0 bases, leaving 6 bases between the germline ends. CDR3 sequence: CASSVTGSYNEQFF. CDR3 DNA: TGTGCCAGCAGCGTGACAGGCTCCTACAATGAGCAGTTCTTC.

This chain links TRBV29-1 with TRBJ2-2, with TRBD2 matching over 8 bases. CDR3 size: 15 residues. Germline V gives CDR1 SQVTM, CDR2 ANQGSEA. V lost 6 bases to trimming and J lost 1 base; unmatched junction nucleotides: 7. The CDR3 loop is CSVDAGGRNTGELFF. The CDR3, as DNA: TGCAGCGTAGATGCGGGGGGCCGGAACACCGGGGAGCTGTTTTTT.

Points on this clone: The same CDR3 is also encoded by other DNA sequences in this sample. This chain uses TRBV13 with TRBJ2-1; 7 bases match TRBD2. In germline, CDR1 is PRHDT, CDR2 FYEKMQ (reference sequence). V shed 5 bases, J shed 4 bases, and the junction held 8 bases outside the gene matches. The CDR3 extends over 15 amino acids. This CDR3 reads CASSPTGGGYNEQFF. In nucleotides, the CDR3 is TGTGCCAGCAGCCCGACTGGCGGGGGTTACAATGAGCAGTTCTTC.

V usage is TRBV2 and J usage is TRBJ1-2; D unclear. Per germline, CDR1 SNHLY and CDR2 FYNNEI. The CDR3 contains 10 residues. The V end lost 5 bases, the J end lost 6 bases, and 4 bases lay between the germline ends. CDR3 DNA sequence: TGTGCCAGCAGTCTTAATGGCTACACCTTC. It codes for CASSLNGYTF.

The rearrangement uses TRBV19 and TRBJ2-6; D is ambiguous. This CDR3 region has 15 residues. Looked up from germline, CDR1 is LNHDA and CDR2 is SQIVND (reference sequence). V lost 4 bases, J lost 4 bases, and 11 bases lay in between. As DNA, the CDR3 is TGTGCCAGTAGTAAACCTCGGGTAGGGGCCAACGTCCTGACTTTC. Its translation is CASSKPRVGANVLTF. Full variable domain (remainder filled in from reference TRBV19 and TRBJ2-6): DGGITQSPKYLFRKEGQNVTLSCEQNLNHDAMYWYRQDPGQGLRLIYYSQIVNDFQKGDIAEGYSVSREKKESFPLTVTSAQKNPTAFYLCASSKPRVGANVLTFGAGSRLTVL.

The chain is built from TRBV5-1 and TRBJ1-6, with 7 positions matching TRBD1. V trimming: 4 bases; J trimming: 8 bases; junction bases outside the gene matches: 9. In germline, CDR1 is SGHRS, CDR2 YFSETQ. This CDR3 is built from 15 residues. The CDR3 region is CASSRAGTADSPLHF. DNA of the CDR3: TGCGCCAGCAGCCGCGCTGGGACAGCAGATTCACCCCTCCACTTT.

The genes are TRBV28 and TRBJ2-5; D possibly corresponds to TRBD2 (5 bases). The CDR3 sequence is 13 residues long. V dropped 4 bases and J dropped 2 bases, with 8 bases sitting between them. CDR1 and CDR2 from the germline V gene are MDHEN and SYDVKM. CDR3 in amino acids: CASSYGIQETQYF. As DNA, the CDR3 is TGTGCCAGCAGTTACGGGATACAAGAGACCCAGTACTTC. Using reference TRBV28 and TRBJ2-5 for the parts outside the CDR3, the full variable domain is DVKVTQSSRYLVKRTGEKVFLECVQDMDHENMFWYRQDPGLGLRLIYFSYDVKMKEKGDIPEGYSVSREKKERFSLILESASTNQTSMYLCASSYGIQETQYFGPGTRLLVL.

The gene calls are TRBV28 and TRBJ1-3; D is ambiguous. V shed 2 bases and J shed 0 bases, with 11 bases lying between them. From germline, CDR1 is MDHEN and CDR2 SYDVKM. The CDR3 loop spans 16 amino acids. This CDR3 is CASSLVSDVSGNTIYF. CDR3 DNA sequence: TGTGCCAGCAGTTTAGTGTCAGATGTCTCTGGAAACACCATATATTTT.

V usage is TRBV23-1 and J usage is TRBJ1-4; TRBD1 matches at 9 bases. TRBV23-1 falls under the ORF class, with uncertain function. The CDR3 is 14 amino acids. J was trimmed by 3 bases and V by 7 bases; bases with no gene match: 3. This chain's CDR3 is CASNRGLANEKLFF. For the CDR3, the DNA is TGCGCCAGCAACAGGGGGCTGGCTAATGAAAAACTGTTTTTT.

This chain uses TRBV25-1 with TRBJ1-2; a possible D gene is TRBD1 (5 bases). V shed 2 bases and J shed 0 bases, with 10 bases lying between them. Germline V gene data show CDR1 as MGHDK and CDR2 as SYGVNS. CDR3 length: 15 residues. Written as DNA, the CDR3 is TGTGCCAGCAGTGAAGGAGGGGCAGCTAACTATGGCTACACCTTC. As protein: CASSEGGAANYGYTF.

V usage is TRBV30 and J usage is TRBJ1-6, with D tentatively TRBD1 (5 bases). Trimming pared 4 bases from V and 9 bases from J, leaving 13 bases between. This CDR3 is built from 13 residues. Germline V CDR1 and CDR2: GTSNPN, SVGIG (reference sequence). DNA of the CDR3: TGTGCCTGGACCAGGGAGGCCCGTTCACCCCTCCACTTT. This gives the protein CAWTREARSPLHF.

The V and J genes are TRBV6-5 and TRBJ1-2; D is perhaps TRBD1 (5 bases). The V gene lost 7 bases and the J gene lost 5 bases, with 14 bases spanning the gap. In germline, CDR1 is MNHEY, CDR2 SVGAGI. The CDR3 totals 13 residues. The CDR3: CASTPREGYGYTF. The DNA for the CDR3 is TGTGCCAGCACCCCACGGGAGGGGTATGGCTACACCTTC.

The V call is TRBV20-1, the J call TRBJ1-2; D is undetermined. The germline CDR1 and CDR2 sequences are DFQATT and SNEGSKA (reference sequence). This CDR3 spans 11 amino acids. With 5 bases removed from V and 4 bases from J, the gap between germline ends came to 8 bases. Here the CDR3 DNA reads TGCAGTGCTCCGTCGGGCTATGGCTACACCTTC. This codes for CSAPSGYGYTF.

This chain links TRBV5-4 with TRBJ2-3; D not resolved. CDR1 is SGHNT and CDR2 is YYREEE in the germline V gene (reference sequence). Trimming pared 5 bases from V and 0 bases from J, leaving 10 bases between. The CDR3 length is 14 residues. CDR3 nucleotides: TGTGCCAGCAGACTTAGAGAGAGCACAGATACGCAGTATTTT. Amino acids: CASRLRESTDTQYF.

J is TRBJ2-3 and V is TRBV28; 10 bases agree with TRBD2. In germline, CDR1 is MDHEN, CDR2 SYDVKM. CDR3 length: 18 residues. Losses at the gene ends were 3 bases for V and 4 bases for J; bases not matched to a gene: 13. The DNA of the CDR3 is TGTGCCAGCAGTTTTCCCTTCGCTAGCGGGAGATTTGCAGATACGCAGTATTTT. This translates into CASSFPFASGRFADTQYF.

V and J are TRBV6-1 and TRBJ2-6; tentatively, D is TRBD1 (5 bases). The CDR3 is 17 amino acids. V was clipped by 2 bases and J by 2 bases, with 13 bases between them. Germline CDR1 reads MNHNS; CDR2 reads SASEGT. CDR3 nucleotide sequence: TGTGCCAGCAGTGAAAGGGGCCAGGGTGCTGGGGCCAACGTCCTGACTTTC. Protein: CASSERGQGAGANVLTF.